The sequence of this TCR beta chain was determined in a study of cytomegalovirus exposure and HLA in healthy donors. The study's findings and limits: Most subjects' HLA-A and HLA-B alleles were reportedly predicted from TCR beta sequences.

With respect to this clone: Its specificity is unknown.

The V gene's germline CDR1 is SQVTM and CDR2 ANQGSEA. This CDR3 contains 14 residues. V shed 4 bases and J 3 bases; nucleotides not matched to a gene: 7. PCR was performed using 60 Vbeta and 13 Jbeta primers. Profiling relied on immunoSEQ multiplex PCR, and the TCRdb table lists in-frame clones only, not all of them. Here the sample spans about 100,000 clones, 78% being singletons. The source material was PBMCs. The clonotype comes from a woman aged 55 to 70 in good health and CMV-seronegative. The chain joins TRBV29-1 to TRBJ2-7; 9 bases fit TRBD1. CDR3 sequence reads: CSVGLQTGGYEQYF. CDR3 nucleotide sequence: TGCAGCGTTGGGCTTCAGACAGGGGGCTACGAGCAGTACTTC.